Sequencing of this T cell receptor (beta chain) was carried out in a study of shared clonotypes between healthy human individuals. Selected positively for CCR7 and CD45RO-negative, naive CD8 cells excluded terminally differentiated effector memory CD45RA+ cells. TCRdb keeps only in-frame clones here, not all; method: immunoSEQ multiplex PCR. The sample gives 660,000 or so clones, about 96% of which show up once; about 0.12% is in the top ten. Trimming removed 5 bases at V and 7 bases at J, with 14 bases between. The CDR3 contains 13 residues. Germline lookup yields CDR1 LNHNV and CDR2 YYDKDF (reference sequence).

Sequences were obtained from naive CD8+ T cells sorted from blood. This chain links TRBV15 with TRBJ1-2, with D possibly matching TRBD1 (6 bases). The source of this sequence is a woman in her 30s in good health. CDR3 amino acids: CATSGIGGGGYTF. For the CDR3, the DNA is TGTGCCACCAGCGGTATAGGGGGTGGTGGCTACACCTTC.